This is a list of T cell receptor beta chains from one sample in a study of shared clonotypes between healthy human individuals. The repertoire was sequenced with immunoSEQ multiplex PCR; TCRdb's copy has only in-frame clones and lacks some. This table has some 2 million clones, approximately 94% appearing once. Specimen: naive CD8+ T cells sorted from blood. All receptors come from a man younger than 35 in good health. Each CDR3 is given with its conserved first and last residue. A D gene is named only where the DNA matches it firmly. Clone size is shown for a subset of rows, as once, few, many or a class of expanded clone.

d_call	v_call	j_call	cdr3_length	clone_size	cdr3_aa	cdr3_nt
NA	TRBV7-9	TRBJ2-7	13	NA	CASSAGVSYEQYF	TGTGCCAGCAGCGCTGGTGTCTCCTACGAGCAGTACTTC
NA	TRBV4-1	TRBJ2-7	17	NA	CASSQDWGGGPHYEQYF	TGCGCCAGCAGCCAAGATTGGGGAGGAGGTCCCCATTACGAGCAGTACTTC
TRBD2	TRBV4-1	TRBJ2-7	15	NA	CASSQVPSGSYEQYF	TGCGCCAGCAGCCAAGTTCCTAGCGGGTCCTACGAGCAGTACTTC
TRBD1	TRBV6-1	TRBJ1-1	15	NA	CASSRLTGSVTEAFF	TGTGCCAGCAGTCGCCTGACAGGGTCAGTCACTGAAGCTTTCTTT
NA	TRBV9	TRBJ2-7	13	NA	CASSVDNSYEQYF	TGTGCCAGCAGCGTTGACAACTCCTACGAGCAGTACTTC
TRBD1	TRBV11-2	TRBJ1-4	13	NA	CASSLGQGEKLFF	TGTGCCAGCAGCTTGGGACAGGGTGAAAAACTGTTTTTT
TRBD1	TRBV7-9	TRBJ2-1	16	NA	CASSPSPGTGGIEQFF	TGTGCCAGCAGCCCCAGTCCCGGGACAGGGGGCATTGAGCAGTTCTTC
NA	TRBV7-9	TRBJ2-5	15	NA	CASSLGPSQSETQYF	TGTGCCAGCAGCTTAGGACCAAGTCAGTCTGAGACCCAGTACTTC
NA	TRBV6-5	TRBJ2-7	13	NA	CARMGGRGYEQYF	TGTGCCCGGATGGGGGGCCGAGGGTACGAGCAGTACTTC
NA	TRBV28	TRBJ2-7	14	NA	CASSLVEGNHEQYF	TGTGCCAGCAGTTTGGTGGAGGGGAACCACGAGCAGTACTTC
NA	TRBV5-4	TRBJ2-6	14	NA	CASSHSSGANVLTF	TGTGCCAGCAGTCACAGCTCTGGGGCCAACGTCCTGACTTTC
TRBD2	TRBV6-1	TRBJ2-7	13	NA	CASGLAGGYEQYF	TGTGCCAGCGGCTTAGCGGGAGGCTACGAGCAGTACTTC
NA	TRBV7-9	TRBJ1-4	14	NA	CASSLLQSNEKLFF	TGTGCCAGCAGCTTGCTACAGAGTAATGAAAAACTGTTTTTT
NA	TRBV19	TRBJ1-2	18	NA	CASSIDPTDSFTNYGYTF	TGTGCCAGTAGTATAGATCCAACGGACAGCTTTACTAACTATGGCTACACCTTC
TRBD2	TRBV13	TRBJ2-1	16	NA	CASSSGLAGGKNEQFF	TGTGCCAGCAGCTCGGGACTAGCGGGGGGGAAGAATGAGCAGTTCTTC
NA	TRBV7-9	TRBJ2-7	15	NA	CASSSTPLFSYEQYF	TGTGCCAGCAGCTCGACACCGCTTTTCTCCTACGAGCAGTACTTC
NA	TRBV28	TRBJ2-1	15	NA	CASSLCNGTRCGQFF	TGTGCCAGCAGTTTATGCAATGGGACTCGGTGTGGGCAGTTCTTC
TRBD1	TRBV19	TRBJ1-6	14	NA	CASSSGQGSSPLHF	TGTGCCAGTAGCTCCGGACAGGGAAGTTCACCCCTCCACTTT
TRBD2	TRBV5-1	TRBJ2-7	14	few	CASSWTSGSYEQYF	TGCGCCAGCAGCTGGACTAGCGGGAGCTACGAGCAGTACTTC
NA	TRBV27	TRBJ2-5	13	NA	CASSLLQWGTQYF	TGTGCCAGCAGTTTATTGCAATGGGGGACCCAGTACTTC
TRBD2	TRBV5-6	TRBJ2-5	15	NA	CASSDVGGRGETQYF	TGTGCCAGCAGCGACGTGGGGGGGAGAGGAGAGACCCAGTACTTC
TRBD2	TRBV7-9	TRBJ2-3	16	NA	CASSDSGRGQKDTQYF	TGTGCCAGCAGCGATAGCGGGAGAGGTCAGAAAGATACGCAGTATTTT
TRBD1	TRBV5-1	TRBJ1-1	15	NA	CASSFPGGGSTEAFF	TGCGCCAGCAGCTTCCCAGGGGGCGGGAGCACTGAAGCTTTCTTT
NA	TRBV5-4	TRBJ2-7	15	NA	CASSDRDSPSDEQYF	TGTGCCAGCAGCGATCGGGACTCCCCTTCGGACGAGCAGTACTTC
TRBD1	TRBV7-8	TRBJ2-7	16	once	CASSTGQGRHPYEQYF	TGTGCCAGCAGTACGGGACAGGGAAGACATCCCTACGAGCAGTACTTC
TRBD2	TRBV10-2	TRBJ2-2	17	NA	CASSDLAGGLSTGELFF	TGCGCCAGCAGTGACTTAGCGGGGGGGCTGAGCACCGGGGAGCTGTTTTTT
NA	TRBV7-2	TRBJ2-7	14	NA	CASSLVATSYEQYF	TGTGCCAGCAGCTTAGTTGCCACTTCCTACGAGCAGTACTTC
NA	TRBV9	TRBJ2-1	12	NA	CASSVGGDEQFF	TGTGCCAGCAGCGTAGGGGGGGATGAGCAGTTCTTC
NA	TRBV28	TRBJ1-2	14	NA	CASSPLAGNYGYTF	TGTGCCAGCAGTCCCCTGGCAGGAAACTATGGCTACACCTTC
NA	TRBV5-1	TRBJ2-7	15	NA	CASSWRIAALYEQYF	TGCGCCAGCAGCTGGCGGATAGCGGCCCTATACGAGCAGTACTTC
NA	TRBV5-1	TRBJ1-2	14	NA	CASSLVTGNYGYTF	TGCGCCAGCAGCTTGGTAACGGGGAACTATGGCTACACCTTC
NA	TRBV19	TRBJ2-7	14	NA	CASSEQDRAYEQYF	TGTGCCAGTAGTGAGCAGGACAGAGCCTACGAGCAGTACTTC
TRBD2	TRBV10-3	TRBJ2-1	16	NA	CAISESVLAGDNEQFF	TGTGCCATCAGTGAAAGCGTTCTAGCGGGGGACAATGAGCAGTTCTTC
NA	TRBV30	TRBJ2-2	14	NA	CAWSVLANTGELFF	TGTGCCTGGAGTGTTCTAGCGAACACCGGGGAGCTGTTTTTT
NA	TRBV4-3	TRBJ2-1	16	NA	CASSQAWTALYNEQFF	TGCGCCAGCAGCCAGGCGTGGACAGCGTTGTACAATGAGCAGTTCTTC
TRBD1	TRBV28	TRBJ2-7	14	NA	CASRPGQAAYEQYF	TGTGCCAGCAGACCTGGACAGGCCGCCTACGAGCAGTACTTC
NA	TRBV5-6	TRBJ1-1	13	once	CASSLLFNTEAFF	TGTGCCAGCAGCTTGTTGTTTAACACTGAAGCTTTCTTT
NA	TRBV5-1	TRBJ2-5	15	NA	CASSLEGHHQETQYF	TGCGCCAGCAGCTTGGAGGGACACCACCAAGAGACCCAGTACTTC
TRBD2	TRBV6-5	TRBJ2-1	15	NA	CASSYGSGGANEQFF	TGTGCCAGCAGTTACGGATCCGGGGGGGCTAATGAGCAGTTCTTC
NA	TRBV11-3	TRBJ2-2	14	NA	CASSLGDFPGELFF	TGTGCCAGCAGCTTAGGAGATTTCCCCGGGGAGCTGTTTTTT
NA	TRBV11-2	TRBJ1-6	18	NA	CASSLDWGDGPMGSPLHF	TGTGCCAGCAGCTTAGATTGGGGGGACGGGCCAATGGGATCACCCCTCCACTTT
NA	TRBV29-1	TRBJ2-2	11	NA	CSVVMAGELFF	TGCAGCGTTGTAATGGCCGGGGAGCTGTTTTTT
TRBD2	TRBV5-1	TRBJ2-7	13	NA	CASRVASGYEQYF	TGCGCCAGCAGAGTAGCTAGCGGATACGAGCAGTACTTC
NA	TRBV6-6	TRBJ2-5	16	NA	CASSPTGQGGEETQYF	TGTGCCAGCAGTCCCACGGGGCAGGGCGGGGAGGAGACCCAGTACTTC
NA	TRBV13	TRBJ2-7	13	NA	CASSSNNPYEQYF	TGTGCCAGCAGCTCGAACAATCCCTACGAGCAGTACTTC
NA	TRBV19	TRBJ1-3	16	NA	CASSPNGGDAGNTIYF	TGTGCCAGTAGTCCGAACGGAGGGGACGCTGGAAACACCATATATTTT
NA	TRBV29-1	TRBJ1-2	13	NA	CSVEGGRGDGYTF	TGCAGCGTTGAGGGTGGCAGGGGAGATGGCTACACCTTC
TRBD1	TRBV27	TRBJ1-4	15	NA	CASSFEGRGREKLFF	TGTGCCAGCAGTTTCGAGGGCAGGGGGCGTGAAAAACTGTTTTTT
TRBD1	TRBV27	TRBJ2-7	16	NA	CASSSRTGVDNSEQYF	TGTGCCAGCAGTTCCCGGACAGGGGTGGACAATAGCGAGCAGTACTTC
TRBD1	TRBV4-3	TRBJ2-7	14	few	CASSPGQGEYEQYF	TGCGCCAGCAGCCCGGGACAGGGGGAATACGAGCAGTACTTC
TRBD1	TRBV5-6	TRBJ1-1	13	NA	CASSQTGGTEAFF	TGTGCCAGCAGCCAGACAGGGGGCACTGAAGCTTTCTTT
NA	TRBV4-1	TRBJ1-2	15	NA	CASSSWDGTFYGYTF	TGCGCCAGCAGCTCATGGGACGGTACATTCTATGGCTACACCTTC
NA	TRBV7-2	TRBJ2-7	14	NA	CASSLIVRSYEQYF	TGTGCCAGCAGCTTAATCGTCAGATCCTACGAGCAGTACTTC
TRBD2	TRBV9	TRBJ2-3	15	NA	CASSAAGGPPDTQYF	TGTGCCAGCAGCGCAGCGGGGGGGCCACCAGATACGCAGTATTTT
TRBD1	TRBV5-1	TRBJ2-1	17	NA	CASSPLDRGEAYNEQFF	TGCGCCAGCAGCCCCCTGGACAGGGGTGAGGCCTACAATGAGCAGTTCTTC
NA	TRBV6-6	TRBJ2-3	12	NA	CASSSTADTQYF	TGTGCCAGCAGTTCGACAGCAGATACGCAGTATTTT
TRBD1	TRBV5-6	TRBJ1-3	15	NA	CASSSTGATGNTIYF	TGTGCCAGCAGCTCTACAGGGGCAACTGGAAACACCATATATTTT
TRBD2	TRBV6-5	TRBJ2-1	14	NA	CASRPGLAANEQFF	TGTGCCAGCAGGCCGGGACTAGCGGCGAATGAGCAGTTCTTC
TRBD2	TRBV11-2	TRBJ2-7	14	NA	CASSPGTSGYEQYF	TGTGCCAGCAGCCCCGGGACTAGCGGATACGAGCAGTACTTC
NA	TRBV7-2	TRBJ2-3	13	NA	CASSHNRLDTQYF	TGTGCCAGCAGCCATAACCGTCTAGATACGCAGTATTTT